These T cell receptor beta chains were read from a single sample in a study of technical replicates of blood from a handful of donors. Generated by immunoSEQ multiplex PCR, the TCRdb table keeps only in-frame clones and is missing some. The sample holds about 68,000 clones, less than 98% seen once. Sample: T cells isolated from PBMCs. Every receptor here comes from a human donor in good health. CDR3s include the opening cysteine and the closing phenylalanine or tryptophan. A D gene is named only where the DNA matches it firmly. For some rows the clone size is stated as once, few or many, or as a class when expanded; others skip it.

d_gene	len	abundance	j_gene	v_gene	CDR3nt	CDR3aa
TRBD1	16	.	TRBJ2-7	TRBV7-9	TGTGCCAGCAGCTTTTCAGGGGGTGACAGCGTACGAGGGCAGTACTTC	CASSFSGGDSVRGQYF
.	13	.	TRBJ2-3	TRBV9	TGTGCCAGCAGCCAGGGTGGGCCAGATACGCAGTATTTT	CASSQGGPDTQYF
TRBD2	16	.	TRBJ2-7	TRBV5-1	TGCGCCAGCAGCGCCACACTAGCGACCCAGACTTACGAGCAGTACTTC	CASSATLATQTYEQYF
.	14	.	TRBJ1-4	TRBV5-6	TGTGCCAGCAGCTTAGGTGGGAGGAATGAAAAACTGTTTTTT	CASSLGGRNEKLFF
TRBD2	14	once	TRBJ2-7	TRBV5-1	TGCGCCAGCAGCTTGGTTGGAGCGGGGGGCGAGCAGTACTTC	CASSLVGAGGEQYF
TRBD1	16	.	TRBJ1-4	TRBV2	TGTGCCAGCAGTGACCTTAGACAGGGGGCCAGTGAAAAACTGTTTTTT	CASSDLRQGASEKLFF
TRBD1	14	.	TRBJ1-1	TRBV14	TGTGCCAGCAGGGAGGACAGGGAGAACACTGAAGCTTTCTTT	CASREDRENTEAFF
TRBD1	14	.	TRBJ2-7	TRBV7-9	TGTGCCAGCAGCTTAGACCGGGACAGGGAAAAGCAGTACTTC	CASSLDRDREKQYF
TRBD1	17	.	TRBJ2-6	TRBV9	TGTGCCAGCAGCCATAGACAGGGGGCTACTGGGGCCAACGTCCTGACTTTC	CASSHRQGATGANVLTF
TRBD2	17	.	TRBJ2-5	TRBV4-3	TGCGCCAGCAGCCAATGGGAGGCGACTAGCGGGAAGGAGACCCAGTACTTC	CASSQWEATSGKETQYF
.	16	.	TRBJ1-2	TRBV4-2	TGTGCCAGCAGCCAAGCTTTTCGACAGAGCAACTATGGCTACACCTTC	CASSQAFRQSNYGYTF
.	14	.	TRBJ1-5	TRBV2	TGTGCCAGCACAGGGGCTTATAGCAATCAGCCCCAGCATTTT	CASTGAYSNQPQHF
.	13	.	TRBJ1-5	TRBV19	TGTGCCAGTACAGGGTGGGACAATCAGCCCCAGCATTTT	CASTGWDNQPQHF
.	16	.	TRBJ2-1	TRBV30	TGTGCCTGGAGTGTCGGAACTAGGATGGTAGGAAATGAGCAGTTCTTC	CAWSVGTRMVGNEQFF
.	17	.	TRBJ2-7	TRBV12-2	TGTGCAAGTCGCTTAACCCTGACTAGCGGGAGAACTTACGAGCAGTACTTC	CASRLTLTSGRTYEQYF
TRBD1	13	.	TRBJ1-2	TRBV5-1	TGCGCCAGCAGCTCCGGACAGGGCTATGGCTACACCTTC	CASSSGQGYGYTF
.	14	once	TRBJ2-5	TRBV5-1	TGCGCCAGCAGCTTACAGCTTCCGCAAGAGACCCAGTACTTC	CASSLQLPQETQYF
TRBD1	14	.	TRBJ1-4	TRBV18	TGTGCCAGCTCACCAGGGACAGTTGATGAAAAACTGTTTTTT	CASSPGTVDEKLFF
.	15	.	TRBJ1-1	TRBV28	TGTGCCAGCAGACAAACAGGGAATCGGGACACTGAAGCTTTCTTT	CASRQTGNRDTEAFF
.	11	.	TRBJ2-1	TRBV5-1	TGCGCCAGCAGCTTCCCCGGGGAGCAGTTCTTC	CASSFPGEQFF
TRBD2	15	.	TRBJ2-5	TRBV6-1	TGTGCCAGCAGTGGAGGCTGGGGGGGGCAAGAGACCCAGTACTTC	CASSGGWGGQETQYF
TRBD1	14	many	TRBJ1-1	TRBV6-5	TGTGCCAGCAGGACCCGACAGGGAAACACTGAAGCTTTCTTT	CASRTRQGNTEAFF